A selection of T cell receptor beta chains follows, all from one sample in a study of blood T cell repertoires in COVID-19. The method was immunoSEQ multiplex PCR; TCRdb's version includes in-frame clones alone and lacks a portion of them. The table has about 150,000 clones, approximately 83% seen once. The sample was peripheral blood. The receptors were sampled from a woman aged 55-69 years with COVID-19, enrolled during active disease. Both conserved end residues are part of each CDR3. The order of the fields is J gene, D gene, V gene, CDR3 DNA, CDR3 protein. The D gene is left open where the match is weak.

>TRBJ2-5|TRBD2|TRBV19
TGTGCCAGTAGTAGGACTAGCGGGGGGTCGGAAGAGACCCAGTACTTC
CASSRTSGGSEETQYF
>TRBJ2-3|TRBD1|TRBV5-6
TGTGCCAGCAGCTATGGACAGGCCACAGATACGCAGTATTTT
CASSYGQATDTQYF
>TRBJ1-6|.|TRBV12-3/TRBV12-4
TGTGCCACCGGGGTTAATTCACCCCTCCACTTT
CATGVNSPLHF
>TRBJ1-5|.|TRBV29-1
TGCAGCGTCCGGGACAACGATCAGCCCCAGCATTTT
CSVRDNDQPQHF
>TRBJ2-7|TRBD1|TRBV6-6
TGTGCCAGCAGTTTCCGGACAGGGCGCCACGAGCAGTACTTC
CASSFRTGRHEQYF
>TRBJ2-2|.|TRBV5-5
TGTGCCAGCATTATACACCCGGGCACCGGGGAGCTGTTTTTT
CASIIHPGTGELFF
>TRBJ1-3|.|TRBV9
TGTGCCAGCAGCGTAGCGCCTCGTCTCAGGGGTGATGGAAACACCATATATTTT
CASSVAPRLRGDGNTIYF
>TRBJ2-1|TRBD2|TRBV2
TGTGCCAGCAGTGAAGGCGGGGGGGCCCCCTACAATGAGCAGTTCTTC
CASSEGGGAPYNEQFF
>TRBJ2-3|TRBD2|TRBV7-8
TGTGCCAGCAGCTTAGTTAGCGGGAGGAGCACAGATACGCAGTATTTT
CASSLVSGRSTDTQYF
>TRBJ1-2|TRBD1|TRBV29-1
TGCAGCGTGGACGGGACAGAGAGCTATGGCTACACCTTC
CSVDGTESYGYTF
>TRBJ2-7|TRBD1|TRBV29-1
TGCAGCGTGCCGGGACAGGGGGCTTACGAGCAGTACTTC
CSVPGQGAYEQYF